The rows below give T cell receptor beta chains drawn from one sample of a study of blood T cell repertoires in COVID-19. Only in-frame clones appear in the TCRdb table, and some are missing; sequencing was by immunoSEQ multiplex PCR. The repertoire consists of around 130,000 clones, with around 82% occurring once and the leading ten covering about an eighth. Sequencing input: peripheral blood. The origin of the receptors is a human donor in a cohort sampled during active COVID-19. Each CDR3 is given with its conserved first and last residue. D genes are given only for firm matches. Clone size appears in some rows only: once, few, many, or a class for an expanded clone.

D,V,size,J,CDR3,DNA
TRBD1,TRBV5-1,.,TRBJ1-1,CASSPPGQGGVTEAFF,TGCGCCAGCAGCCCCCCGGGACAGGGTGGGGTCACTGAAGCTTTCTTT
.,TRBV24-1,.,TRBJ1-5,CATSDSQGGNQPQHF,TGTGCCACCAGTGATAGCCAGGGTGGCAATCAGCCCCAGCATTTT
.,TRBV5-1,few,TRBJ2-1,CASSLLASYNEQFF,TGCGCCAGCAGCCTCCTAGCCTCCTACAATGAGCAGTTCTTC
TRBD1,TRBV14,.,TRBJ2-2,CASSQDRTGGLTGELFF,TGTGCCAGCAGCCAAGATAGGACAGGGGGCCTCACCGGGGAGCTGTTTTTT
.,TRBV3-1/TRBV3-2,once,TRBJ1-5,CASSQESSAGSIFNQPQHF,TGTGCCAGCAGCCAAGAATCGAGCGCCGGGAGTATCTTCAATCAGCCCCAGCATTTT
.,TRBV20-1,.,TRBJ2-7,CSAAGSYEQYF,TGCAGTGCTGCCGGGAGTTACGAGCAGTACTTC
.,TRBV2,.,TRBJ2-4,CASSEEGALENIQYF,TGTGCCAGCAGTGAGGAGGGGGCTCTCGAAAACATTCAGTACTTC
.,TRBV19,.,TRBJ1-6,CASSEQARAPLHF,TGTGCCAGTAGTGAACAGGCGCGAGCACCCCTCCACTTT
TRBD1,TRBV5-1,.,TRBJ2-7,CASSPGQGPSYEQYF,TGCGCCAGCAGCCCCGGACAGGGGCCGTCCTACGAGCAGTACTTC
TRBD2,TRBV7-2,.,TRBJ2-3,CASSLAGGRDTQYF,TGTGCCAGCAGCTTAGCGGGGGGGAGGGATACGCAGTATTTT
.,TRBV7-2,.,TRBJ2-5,CASSPVRGWGETQYF,TGTGCCAGCAGCCCCGTCCGGGGGTGGGGGGAGACCCAGTACTTC
.,TRBV7-2,.,TRBJ1-6,CASSLSPGHLLALHF,TGTGCCAGCAGCTTGTCCCCGGGACATCTCTTGGCCCTCCACTTT
.,TRBV6-5,.,TRBJ1-2,CASSYTATYGYTF,TGTGCCAGCAGTTATACAGCTACCTATGGCTACACCTTC
TRBD1,TRBV7-2,once,TRBJ2-5,CASSSRTGGGETQYF,TGTGCCAGCAGCTCCCGGACAGGGGGCGGGGAGACCCAGTACTTC
.,TRBV5-1,once,TRBJ1-1,CASSLSGEYTEAFF,TGCGCCAGCAGCTTGTCGGGGGAGTACACTGAAGCTTTCTTT
.,TRBV7-9,.,TRBJ2-7,CASKNAVEQYF,TGTGCCAGCAAAAACGCAGTCGAGCAGTACTTC